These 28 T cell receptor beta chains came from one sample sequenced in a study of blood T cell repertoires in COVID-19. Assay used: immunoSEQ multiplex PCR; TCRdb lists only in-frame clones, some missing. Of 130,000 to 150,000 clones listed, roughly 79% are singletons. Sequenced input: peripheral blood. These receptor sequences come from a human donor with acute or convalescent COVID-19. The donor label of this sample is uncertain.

The CDR3 DNA reads as TGTGCCAGCAGTTTATCGGGGACAGGGGGCGGCGAGCAGTACTTC. Its translation is CASSLSGTGGGEQYF. The V gene is TRBV27, the J gene TRBJ2-7, with TRBD1 matching over 12 bases. The CDR3 covers 15 residues. The ends lost 0 bases at V and 6 bases at J; junction bases unmatched: 3. The V gene's germline CDR1 is MNHEY and CDR2 SMNVEV (reference sequence).

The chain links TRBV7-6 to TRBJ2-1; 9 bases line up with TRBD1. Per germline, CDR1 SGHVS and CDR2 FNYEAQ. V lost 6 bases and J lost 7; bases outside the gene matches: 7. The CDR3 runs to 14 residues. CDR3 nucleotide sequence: TGTGCCAGCAGTCCGGACAGGGGATGGAATGAGCAGTTCTTC. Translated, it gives CASSPDRGWNEQFF.

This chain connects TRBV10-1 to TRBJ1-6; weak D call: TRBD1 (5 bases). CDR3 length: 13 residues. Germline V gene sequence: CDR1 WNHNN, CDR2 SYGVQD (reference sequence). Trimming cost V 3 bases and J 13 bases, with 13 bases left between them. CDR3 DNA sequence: TGCGCCAGCAGTGACAGGGCAGCTTCGCCCCTCCACTTT. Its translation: CASSDRAASPLHF.

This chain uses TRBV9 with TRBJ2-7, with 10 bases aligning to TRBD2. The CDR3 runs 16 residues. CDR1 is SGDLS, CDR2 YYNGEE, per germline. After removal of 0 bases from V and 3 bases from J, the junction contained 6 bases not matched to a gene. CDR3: CASSVGGTSAVYEQYF. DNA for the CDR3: TGTGCCAGCAGCGTAGGAGGGACTAGCGCCGTCTACGAGCAGTACTTC.

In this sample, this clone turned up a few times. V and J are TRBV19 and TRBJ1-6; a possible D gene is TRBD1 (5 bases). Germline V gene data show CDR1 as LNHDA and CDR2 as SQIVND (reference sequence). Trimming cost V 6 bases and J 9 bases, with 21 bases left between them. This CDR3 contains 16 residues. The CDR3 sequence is CASSLLPGPGGSPLHF. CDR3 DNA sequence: TGTGCCAGTAGCCTCCTACCGGGACCCGGGGGTTCACCCCTCCACTTT.

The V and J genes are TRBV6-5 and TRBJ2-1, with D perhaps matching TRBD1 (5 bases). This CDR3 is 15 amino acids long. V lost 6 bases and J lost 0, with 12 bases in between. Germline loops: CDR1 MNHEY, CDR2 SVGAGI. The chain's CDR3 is CASSTTVSSYNEQFF. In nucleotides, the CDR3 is TGTGCCAGCAGCACGACAGTGAGCTCCTACAATGAGCAGTTCTTC.

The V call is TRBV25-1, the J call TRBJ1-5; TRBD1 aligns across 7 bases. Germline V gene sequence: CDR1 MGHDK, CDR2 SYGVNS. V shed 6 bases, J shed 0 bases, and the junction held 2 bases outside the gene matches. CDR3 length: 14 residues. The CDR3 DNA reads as TGTGCCAGCAGAGACAGGGCTAGCAATCAGCCCCAGCATTTT. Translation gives CASRDRASNQPQHF.

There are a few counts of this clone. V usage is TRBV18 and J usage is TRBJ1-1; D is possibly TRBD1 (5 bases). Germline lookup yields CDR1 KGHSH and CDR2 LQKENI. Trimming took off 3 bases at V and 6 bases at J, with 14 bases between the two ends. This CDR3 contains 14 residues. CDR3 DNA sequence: TGTGCCAGCTCACCCCCGCGGGGGTTGGCTGAAGCTTTCTTT. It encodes CASSPPRGLAEAFF.

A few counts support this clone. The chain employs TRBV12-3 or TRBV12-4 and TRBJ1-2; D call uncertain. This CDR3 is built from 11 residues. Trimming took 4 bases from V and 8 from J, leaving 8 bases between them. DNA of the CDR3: TGTGCCAGCAGTTATGAGTTAGGCTACACCTTC. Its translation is CASSYELGYTF.

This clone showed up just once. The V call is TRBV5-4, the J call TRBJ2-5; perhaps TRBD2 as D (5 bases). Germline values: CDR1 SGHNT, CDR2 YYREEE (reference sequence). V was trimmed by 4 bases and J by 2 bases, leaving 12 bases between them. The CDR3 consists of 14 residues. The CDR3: CASSNLRDQETQYF. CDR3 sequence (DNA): TGTGCCAGCAGCAACCTTCGGGATCAAGAGACCCAGTACTTC.

The CDR3: CASSRTGAGTEAFF. The CDR3 coding sequence is TGTGCCAGCAGTCGGACAGGGGCGGGGACTGAAGCTTTCTTT. The chain links TRBV6-5 to TRBJ1-1; 9 nucleotides align to TRBD1. The CDR3 spans 14 residues. The V gene end was trimmed by 5 bases and the J gene end by 5 bases; junction bases not matched to a gene: 6. Germline V CDR1 and CDR2: MNHEY, SVGAGI.

The CDR3 loop reads CASRAGTGVKEQYF. DNA of the CDR3: TGTGCCAGCAGGGCCGGGACAGGGGTGAAAGAGCAGTACTTC. The chain has TRBV6-5 and TRBJ2-7; 10 bases are a match to TRBD1. From germline, CDR1 is MNHEY and CDR2 SVGAGI. The CDR3 is 14 residues long. J gave up 7 bases and V 6 bases, and 9 bases lay outside the gene matches.

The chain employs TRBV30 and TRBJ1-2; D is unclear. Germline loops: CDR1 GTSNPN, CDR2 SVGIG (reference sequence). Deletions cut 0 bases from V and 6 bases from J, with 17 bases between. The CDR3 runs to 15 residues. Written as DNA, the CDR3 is TGTGCCTGGAGTGTAACGCTGGGAGAGGGCGATGGCTACACCTTC. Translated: CAWSVTLGEGDGYTF.

This CDR3 reads CASSGGQGEGEKLFF. The CDR3 DNA sequence: TGTGCCAGCAGTGGAGGACAGGGGGAGGGCGAAAAACTGTTTTTT. This rearrangement joins TRBV2 to TRBJ1-4; 10 bases are a match to TRBD1. This CDR3 has 15 amino acids. Trimming took 4 bases from V and 8 from J; bases not matched to a gene: 7. From germline, CDR1 is SNHLY and CDR2 FYNNEI.

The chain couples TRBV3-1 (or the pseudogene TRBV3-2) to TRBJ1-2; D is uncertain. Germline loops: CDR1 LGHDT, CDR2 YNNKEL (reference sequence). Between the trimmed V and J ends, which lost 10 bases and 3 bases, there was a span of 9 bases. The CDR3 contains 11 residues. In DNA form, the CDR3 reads TGTGCCACCGGGGATGACTATGGCTACACCTTC. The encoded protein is CATGDDYGYTF.

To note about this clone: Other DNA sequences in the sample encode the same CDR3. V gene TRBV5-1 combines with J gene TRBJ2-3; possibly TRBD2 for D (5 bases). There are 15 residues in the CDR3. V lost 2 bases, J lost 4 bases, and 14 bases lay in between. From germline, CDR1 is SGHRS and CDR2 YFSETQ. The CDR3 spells CASSLGSSGPDTQYF. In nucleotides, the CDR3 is TGCGCCAGCAGCTTAGGAAGCAGCGGCCCAGATACGCAGTATTTT.

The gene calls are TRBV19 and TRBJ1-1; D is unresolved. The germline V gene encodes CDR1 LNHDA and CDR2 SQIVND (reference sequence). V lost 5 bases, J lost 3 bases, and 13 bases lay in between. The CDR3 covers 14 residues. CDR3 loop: CASSPRQVYTEAFF. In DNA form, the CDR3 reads TGTGCCAGTAGTCCCCGGCAGGTTTACACTGAAGCTTTCTTT.

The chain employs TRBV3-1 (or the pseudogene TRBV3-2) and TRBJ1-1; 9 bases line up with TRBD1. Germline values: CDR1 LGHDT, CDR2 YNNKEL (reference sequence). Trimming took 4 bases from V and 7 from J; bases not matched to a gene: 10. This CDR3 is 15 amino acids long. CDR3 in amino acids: CASSPRPGTGYEAFF. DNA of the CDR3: TGTGCCAGCAGCCCCCGGCCCGGGACAGGGTATGAAGCTTTCTTT.

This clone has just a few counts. CDR3 sequence (DNA): TGTGCCAGCAGCCAGGGCGGGAGCGGGGATTGGTCGGATACGCAGTATTTT. Translated, it gives CASSQGGSGDWSDTQYF. The chain couples TRBV3-1 (or the pseudogene TRBV3-2) to TRBJ2-3; the match to TRBD2 covers 7 bases. The CDR3 is 17 residues long. V dropped 3 bases and J dropped 6; count of bases not matched to a gene: 15. The germline gives CDR1 LGHDT, CDR2 YNNKEL (reference sequence).

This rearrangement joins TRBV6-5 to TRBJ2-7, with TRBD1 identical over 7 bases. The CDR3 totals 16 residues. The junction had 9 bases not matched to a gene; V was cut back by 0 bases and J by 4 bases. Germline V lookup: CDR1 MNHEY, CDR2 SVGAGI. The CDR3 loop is CASSYSTGTVRYEQYF. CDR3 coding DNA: TGTGCCAGCAGTTACTCGACCGGGACAGTTAGGTACGAGCAGTACTTC.

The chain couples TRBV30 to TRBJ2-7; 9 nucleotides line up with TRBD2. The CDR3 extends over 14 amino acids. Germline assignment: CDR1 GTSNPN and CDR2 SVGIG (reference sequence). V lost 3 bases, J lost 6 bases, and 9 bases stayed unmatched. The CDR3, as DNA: TGTGCCTGGAGACCCAGCGGGGGGCCTCGCGAGCAGTACTTC. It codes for CAWRPSGGPREQYF.

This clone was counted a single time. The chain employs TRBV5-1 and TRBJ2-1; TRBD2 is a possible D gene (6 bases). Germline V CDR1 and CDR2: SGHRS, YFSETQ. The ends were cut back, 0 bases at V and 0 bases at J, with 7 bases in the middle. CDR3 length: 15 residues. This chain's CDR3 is CASSLVGSSYNEQFF. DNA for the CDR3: TGCGCCAGCAGCTTGGTCGGGAGCTCCTACAATGAGCAGTTCTTC.

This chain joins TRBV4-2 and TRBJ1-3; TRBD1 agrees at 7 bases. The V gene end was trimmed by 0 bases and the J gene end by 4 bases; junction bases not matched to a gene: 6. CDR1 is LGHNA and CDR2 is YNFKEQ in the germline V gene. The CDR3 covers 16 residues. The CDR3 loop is CASSQEKTGTGNTIYF. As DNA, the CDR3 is TGTGCCAGCAGCCAAGAAAAGACAGGGACAGGAAACACCATATATTTT.

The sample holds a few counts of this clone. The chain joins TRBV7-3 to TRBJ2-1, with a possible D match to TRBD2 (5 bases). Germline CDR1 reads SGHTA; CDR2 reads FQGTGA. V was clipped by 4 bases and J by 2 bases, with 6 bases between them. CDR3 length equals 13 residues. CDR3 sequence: CASSSGTYNEQFF. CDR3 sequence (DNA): TGTGCCAGCAGCTCGGGGACCTACAATGAGCAGTTCTTC.

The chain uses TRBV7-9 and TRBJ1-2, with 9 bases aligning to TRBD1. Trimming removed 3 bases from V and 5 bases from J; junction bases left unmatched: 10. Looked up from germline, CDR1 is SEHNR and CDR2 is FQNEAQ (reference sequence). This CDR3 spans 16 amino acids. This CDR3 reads CASSFRPGQGGYGYTF. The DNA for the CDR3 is TGTGCCAGCAGCTTTCGTCCGGGACAGGGAGGTTATGGCTACACCTTC.

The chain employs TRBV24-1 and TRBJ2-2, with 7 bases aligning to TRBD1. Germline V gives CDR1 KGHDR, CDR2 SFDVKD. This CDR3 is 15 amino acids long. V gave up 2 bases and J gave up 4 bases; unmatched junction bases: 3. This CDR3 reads CATSDYGQATGELFF. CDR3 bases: TGTGCCACCAGTGATTACGGACAGGCCACCGGGGAGCTGTTTTTT.

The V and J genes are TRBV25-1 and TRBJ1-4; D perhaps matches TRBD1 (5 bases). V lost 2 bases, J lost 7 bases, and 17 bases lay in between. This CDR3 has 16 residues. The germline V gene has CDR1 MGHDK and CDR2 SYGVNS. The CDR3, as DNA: TGTGCCAGCAGTGAACCCTTGGGGCTCCGGGCTGAAAAACTGTTTTTT. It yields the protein CASSEPLGLRAEKLFF.

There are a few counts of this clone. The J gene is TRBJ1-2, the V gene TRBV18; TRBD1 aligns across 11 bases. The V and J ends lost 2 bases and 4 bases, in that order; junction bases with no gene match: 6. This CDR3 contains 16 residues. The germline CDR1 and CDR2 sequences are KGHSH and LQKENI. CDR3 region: CASSPRRDRGAYGYTF. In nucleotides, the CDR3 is TGTGCCAGCTCACCAAGACGGGACAGGGGGGCCTATGGCTACACCTTC.